The clone carrying this T cell receptor beta chain was seen a single time. The sample belongs to a study of T cell changes during pregnancy in multiple sclerosis. Germline CDR1 SGHTA, CDR2 FQGTGA. Trimming stripped 2 bases from V and 5 bases from J, with 18 bases between. The CDR3 consists of 16 residues. Generated by immunoSEQ multiplex PCR, the TCRdb table keeps only in-frame clones and is missing some. The sample holds some 77,000 clones, approximately 94% seen once. This sequence was found in a female donor with multiple sclerosis, enrolled in a pregnancy study. The sequences come from CD4+ T cells from peripheral blood mononuclear cells, collected before pregnancy. The chain links TRBV7-3 to TRBJ1-2, with a weak D call TRBD1 (6 bases). CDR3 region: CASSLAGGGRVYGYTF. The CDR3, as DNA: TGTGCCAGCAGCTTAGCGGGGGGCGGGAGAGTGTATGGCTACACCTTC.